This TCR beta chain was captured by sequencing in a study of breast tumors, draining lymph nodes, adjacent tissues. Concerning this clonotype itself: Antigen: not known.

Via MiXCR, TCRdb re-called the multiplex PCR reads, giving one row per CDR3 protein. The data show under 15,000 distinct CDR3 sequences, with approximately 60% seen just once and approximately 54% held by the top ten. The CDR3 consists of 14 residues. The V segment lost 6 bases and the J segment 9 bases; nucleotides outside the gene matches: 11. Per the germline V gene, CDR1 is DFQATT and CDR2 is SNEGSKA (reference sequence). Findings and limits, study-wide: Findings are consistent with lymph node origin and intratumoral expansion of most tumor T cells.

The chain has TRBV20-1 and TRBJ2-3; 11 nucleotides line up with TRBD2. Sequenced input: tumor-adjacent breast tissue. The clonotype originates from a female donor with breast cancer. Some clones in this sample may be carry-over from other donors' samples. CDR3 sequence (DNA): TGCAGTGCCCCGGGGCTAGCGGGAGGAGCGACGCAGTATTTT. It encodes CSAPGLAGGATQYF.